The 30 T cell receptor beta chains given below trace back to one sample, sequenced in a study of cytomegalovirus exposure and HLA in healthy donors (dated by TCRdb to the late 2010s). Receptors were amplified or captured by the immunoSEQ multiplex PCR assay. A mixture of 60 forward primers for TCR Vbeta segments and 13 reverse primers for TCR Jbeta segments was used in the multiplex PCR. This immuneACCESS table, as held by TCRdb, lists in-frame sequences with V and J called but not all clones. Of the missing ones, under half trace to an unresolved V gene in checked studies; the others have no known cause. Within this sample are approximately 150,000 clones, with approximately 76% of them counted one time only. The ten largest clones represent 1.3% to 1.5% of the sample. Sequenced: PBMCs. The source of these receptors is a man aged 60 to 75 in good health and CMV-seronegative.

The V call is TRBV15, the J call TRBJ2-7; possibly TRBD2 for D (5 bases). Germline CDR1 LNHNV, CDR2 YYDKDF (reference sequence). V lost 5 bases to trimming and J lost 3 bases, with 11 bases between them. This CDR3 has 13 residues. The CDR3, as DNA: TGTGCCACCAGCCCTAGCCGATTCTACGAGCAGTACTTC. Translating it yields CATSPSRFYEQYF.

This clone was detected once. V is TRBV7-2 and J is TRBJ1-5; tentatively, D is TRBD1 (5 bases). Germline values: CDR1 SGHTA, CDR2 FQGNSA. V was cut by 1 base and J by 1 base, with 8 bases left in between. This CDR3 comprises 15 residues. As DNA, the CDR3 is TGTGCCAGCAGCTTAGTAGGGGTCAGCAATCAGCCCCAGCATTTT. Translating gives CASSLVGVSNQPQHF. Looking up the rest from reference TRBV7-2 and TRBJ1-5 gives the full variable domain: GAGVSQSPSNKVTEKGKDVELRCDPISGHTALYWYRQSLGQGLEFLIYFQGNSAPDKSGLPSDRFSAERTGGSVSTLTIQRTQQEDSAVYLCASSLVGVSNQPQHFGDGTRLSIL.

The rearrangement joins TRBV15 to TRBJ2-1; a possible D gene is TRBD1 (6 bases). Trimming pared 2 bases from V and 2 bases from J, leaving 10 bases between. The CDR3 length is 15 residues. Germline lookup yields CDR1 LNHNV and CDR2 YYDKDF (reference sequence). The CDR3 is CATSRSTGTYNEQFF. CDR3 DNA: TGTGCCACCAGCAGATCCACAGGGACCTACAATGAGCAGTTCTTC.

The V and J genes are TRBV4-1 and TRBJ2-7; 12 nucleotides line up with TRBD2. The J call is in doubt because the DNA end fits TRBJ2-5 better. The CDR3 extends over 17 amino acids. Germline-derived CDR1 and CDR2 are MGHRA and YSYEKL. CDR3 coding DNA: TGCGCCAGCAGCCAAGTCTCTAGCGGGGGGGGGCAAGAGACCCAGTACTTC. Translating it yields CASSQVSSGGGQETQYF.

Written as DNA, the CDR3 is TGTGCCAGCAGCCAAGCTTCACAATACAATGAGCAGTTCTTC. As protein: CASSQASQYNEQFF. The chain has TRBV14 and TRBJ2-1; D not certain. The CDR3 loop spans 14 amino acids. The germline CDR1 and CDR2 sequences are SGHDN and FVKESK. V lost 1 base, J lost 4 bases, and 8 bases lay in between.

CDR3 bases: TGTGCCAGCCACAGGGAACTCACAGATACGCAGTATTTT. It codes for CASHRELTDTQYF. The chain carries TRBV2 and TRBJ2-3; a possible D gene is TRBD1 (6 bases). Germline-derived CDR1 and CDR2 are SNHLY and FYNNEI. This CDR3 has 13 amino acids. The ends were cut back, 8 bases at V and 2 bases at J, with 11 bases in the middle.

The chain couples TRBV5-1 to TRBJ2-3; D is unresolved. The length of the CDR3 is 12 residues. V shed 1 base and J shed 5 bases, with 5 bases lying between them. Germline CDR1 is SGHRS and CDR2 is YFSETQ. In DNA, the CDR3 is TGCGCCAGCAGCTTGACATTAGATACGCAGTATTTT. This sequence encodes CASSLTLDTQYF.

The V and J genes are TRBV4-3 and TRBJ2-7, with 7 bases identical to TRBD2. Looked up from germline, CDR1 is LGHNA and CDR2 is YSLEER. Germline trimming cut 3 bases from V and 7 bases from J; bases unmatched to any gene: 12. The CDR3 is 15 amino acids. The CDR3 reads CASSHLLAGGSEQYF. As DNA, the CDR3 is TGCGCCAGCAGCCATTTGTTAGCGGGTGGTTCGGAGCAGTACTTC.

In regard to this clone: Other DNA variants within this sample encode the same CDR3. V gene TRBV9 combines with J gene TRBJ2-3, with 10 bases matching TRBD2. This CDR3 is built from 14 residues. Germline trimming cut 3 bases from V and 4 bases from J; bases unmatched to any gene: 2. Germline CDR1 and CDR2: SGDLS and YYNGEE. CDR3 sequence: CASSAGLAPDTQYF. CDR3 coding DNA: TGTGCCAGCAGCGCGGGACTAGCGCCAGATACGCAGTATTTT.

In this sample, this clone turned up a few times. The chain links TRBV29-1 to TRBJ1-3; 11 nucleotides align to TRBD1. V lost 6 bases to trimming and J lost 2 bases; unmatched junction nucleotides: 0. Germline CDR1 is SQVTM and CDR2 is ANQGSEA. CDR3 length: 13 residues. CDR3 region: CSVGQGAGNTIYF. Written as DNA, the CDR3 is TGCAGCGTGGGACAGGGGGCTGGAAACACCATATATTTT.

V is TRBV4-3 and J is TRBJ2-5; a possible D gene is TRBD2 (7 bases). This CDR3 is built from 13 residues. The V end lost 1 base, the J end lost 6 bases, and 9 bases lay between the germline ends. Per germline, CDR1 LGHNA and CDR2 YSLEER. The CDR3: CASSQVGGQTQYF. DNA for the CDR3: TGCGCCAGCAGCCAAGTCGGGGGGCAGACCCAGTACTTC.

This clone was counted a few times. The chain recombines TRBV7-9 with TRBJ1-2; 10 bases align to TRBD1. J gave up 4 bases and V 5 bases, and 7 bases lay outside the gene matches. Germline lookup yields CDR1 SEHNR and CDR2 FQNEAQ (reference sequence). The CDR3 length is 15 residues. In DNA, the CDR3 is TGTGCCAGCAGCGGGGGACAGGGGTTATTCTATGGCTACACCTTC. Translating gives CASSGGQGLFYGYTF.

V is TRBV27 and J is TRBJ1-1; D gene uncertain. This CDR3 region has 16 residues. The V end was cut by 2 bases, the J end by 1 base, with 14 bases between. The germline CDR1 and CDR2 sequences are MNHEY and SMNVEV (reference sequence). The DNA for the CDR3 is TGTGCCAGCAGTTTAAGCGGCCCCCCCAGGAACACTGAAGCTTTCTTT. Encoded protein: CASSLSGPPRNTEAFF.

Here the CDR3 reads CASSLGTELAQPQHF. CDR3 nucleotide sequence: TGTGCCAGCAGCTTAGGGACAGAGCTTGCTCAGCCCCAGCATTTT. The chain recombines TRBV7-2 with TRBJ1-5, with D possibly being TRBD1 (6 bases). The germline V gene encodes CDR1 SGHTA and CDR2 FQGNSA. The CDR3 extends over 15 amino acids. The V gene lost 1 base and the J gene lost 6 bases, with 13 bases spanning the gap.

This chain uses TRBV14 with TRBJ2-5; perhaps TRBD1 as D (6 bases). CDR1 and CDR2 from the germline V gene are SGHDN and FVKESK. Trimming cost V 1 base and J 2 bases, with 11 bases left between them. The CDR3 loop spans 15 amino acids. CDR3 nucleotide sequence: TGTGCCAGCAGCCAAGTTTGGGGGACACAAGAGACCCAGTACTTC. Translating it yields CASSQVWGTQETQYF.

This clone occurred a few times. The rearrangement links TRBV19 to TRBJ2-1, with TRBD1 identical over 10 bases. Germline assignment: CDR1 LNHDA and CDR2 SQIVND (reference sequence). This CDR3 contains 16 residues. V shed 6 bases and J 8 bases; nucleotides not matched to a gene: 13. CDR3 amino acids: CASRKGWDRGNDEQFF. The CDR3 region has the DNA TGTGCCAGTAGGAAGGGGTGGGACAGGGGTAACGATGAGCAGTTCTTC.

This clone appeared a few times. The CDR3 loop is CASSQWSQSGDRNQPQHF. CDR3 DNA sequence: TGTGCCAGCAGCCAGTGGTCTCAATCGGGGGATCGCAATCAGCCCCAGCATTTT. The chain uses TRBV7-9 and TRBJ1-5; possible D gene TRBD1, 5 bases. Trimming stripped 5 bases from V and 2 bases from J, with 22 bases between. Per germline, CDR1 SEHNR and CDR2 FQNEAQ (reference sequence). This CDR3 spans 18 amino acids.

The gene calls are TRBV19 and TRBJ1-5, with 7 bases that match TRBD1. The germline V gene encodes CDR1 LNHDA and CDR2 SQIVND (reference sequence). CDR3 length: 16 residues. The V segment lost 6 bases and the J segment 0 bases; nucleotides outside the gene matches: 8. The CDR3 sequence: CASRNRGLGSNQPQHF. As DNA, the CDR3 is TGTGCCAGTAGGAACAGGGGCCTCGGTAGCAATCAGCCCCAGCATTTT.

In the case of this clone: At one of its ends the junction is not consistent with the germline gene, which may arise from a read error. The chain combines TRBV7-9 with TRBJ2-7; 9 bases match TRBD2. CDR3 length equals 15 residues. The germline V gene has CDR1 SEHNR and CDR2 FQNEAQ (reference sequence). For the CDR3, the DNA is TGTTCCAGCAGCCCGAGGGGAGCGGGAGGTTACGAGCAGTACTTC. Protein: CSSSPRGAGGYEQYF.

The chain employs TRBV7-2 and TRBJ2-7; 7 bases fit TRBD2. V lost 1 base to trimming and J lost 3 bases; unmatched junction nucleotides: 9. CDR1 is SGHTA and CDR2 is FQGNSA in the germline V gene. The CDR3 totals 16 residues. DNA for the CDR3: TGTGCCAGCAGCTTAGGGGCTAGCGGTAGACTCTACGAGCAGTACTTC. This sequence encodes CASSLGASGRLYEQYF.

V is TRBV19 and J is TRBJ1-5; a weak D match, TRBD1 (6 bases). The CDR3 length is 14 residues. The germline V gene has CDR1 LNHDA and CDR2 SQIVND (reference sequence). V lost 5 bases, J lost 7 bases, and 15 bases lay in between. DNA of the CDR3: TGTGCCAGTAGTCAGGGGATCGGTGGCCAGCCCCAGCATTTT. Translating it yields CASSQGIGGQPQHF.

J is TRBJ2-5 and V is TRBV5-3; 7 bases are shared with TRBD1. TRBV5-3 falls under the ORF class, with uncertain function. V trimming: 2 bases; J trimming: 6 bases; junction bases outside the gene matches: 4. This CDR3 spans 13 amino acids. This chain's CDR3 is CARSLQGLKTQYF. CDR3 nucleotide sequence: TGTGCCAGAAGCTTACAGGGGTTGAAGACCCAGTACTTC.

This clone appeared a single time. The rearrangement uses TRBV5-1 and TRBJ2-1, with TRBD2 identical over 8 bases. Germline V lookup: CDR1 SGHRS, CDR2 YFSETQ. The J segment lost 1 base and the V segment lost 0 bases, leaving 6 bases of the junction unmatched. This CDR3 has 17 amino acids. Here the CDR3 DNA reads TGCGCCAGCAGCTTGGGGTCTAGCGGGTTATCCTACAATGAGCAGTTCTTC. Encoded protein: CASSLGSSGLSYNEQFF.

V is TRBV6-6 and J is TRBJ2-1; a weak D match, TRBD1 (5 bases). CDR3 size: 15 residues. The V gene lost 5 bases and the J gene lost 0 bases, with 11 bases spanning the gap. The germline CDR1 and CDR2 sequences are MNHNY and SVGAGI (reference sequence). CDR3 coding DNA: TGTGCCAGCAGTCGGCAGGGATTCTCCTACAATGAGCAGTTCTTC. Translation gives CASSRQGFSYNEQFF.

The rearrangement links TRBV6-1 to TRBJ1-3, with D maybe TRBD1 (5 bases). The ends were cut back, 3 bases at V and 2 bases at J, with 14 bases in the middle. The CDR3 consists of 16 residues. CDR1 MNHNS and CDR2 SASEGT come from the germline V gene. As DNA, the CDR3 is TGTGCCAGCAGTGACCAGGGAGGTCTCGCTGGAAACACCATATATTTT. It encodes CASSDQGGLAGNTIYF.

The chain is built from TRBV7-3 and TRBJ2-5, with 8 bases that match TRBD2. The trim removed 6 bases at V and 2 bases at J, leaving 14 bases unmatched. The CDR3 extends over 17 amino acids. CDR1 is SGHTA, CDR2 FQGTGA, per germline. Written as DNA, the CDR3 is TGTGCCAGCAGTGACGGGGGAGCGGGGGCGACTCAAGAGACCCAGTACTTC. Translation gives CASSDGGAGATQETQYF.

The J gene is TRBJ2-1, the V gene TRBV6-4; 9 bases are a match to TRBD1. The CDR3 covers 15 residues. Germline loops: CDR1 MRHNA, CDR2 SNTAGT. V shed 5 bases and J 6 bases; nucleotides not matched to a gene: 8. CDR3 protein: CASSPRDRESNEQFF. The CDR3 nucleotides read TGTGCCAGCAGTCCCCGGGACAGGGAGTCCAATGAGCAGTTCTTC.

The rearrangement uses TRBV11-2 and TRBJ1-4, with a tentative D call TRBD1 (6 bases). The CDR3 covers 14 residues. From germline, CDR1 is SGHAT and CDR2 FQNNGV. Trimming pared 4 bases from V and 7 bases from J, leaving 13 bases between. The CDR3 region has the DNA TGTGCCAGCAGCTACTACAGGGTCAGTGAAAAACTGTTTTTT. Its protein is CASSYYRVSEKLFF.

The chain uses TRBV7-2 and TRBJ2-5, with 10 bases fitting TRBD2. This CDR3 contains 19 residues. Per germline, CDR1 SGHTA and CDR2 FQGNSA. Trimming cost V 1 base and J 5 bases; bases outside gene matches: 16. CDR3 bases: TGTGCCAGCAGCTTAGATAGCCGGTCGAGCGGGAGGGTTTGGGAGACCCAGTACTTC. This sequence encodes CASSLDSRSSGRVWETQYF.

The CDR3 is CASSPNPGTGGDYGYTF. The CDR3 nucleotides read TGTGCCAGCAGTCCCAACCCCGGGACAGGGGGCGACTATGGCTACACCTTC. The genes are TRBV28 and TRBJ1-2; 12 bases are shared with TRBD1. Trimming cost V 5 bases and J 3 bases; bases outside gene matches: 10. Per the germline V gene, CDR1 is MDHEN and CDR2 is SYDVKM. This CDR3 spans 17 amino acids.